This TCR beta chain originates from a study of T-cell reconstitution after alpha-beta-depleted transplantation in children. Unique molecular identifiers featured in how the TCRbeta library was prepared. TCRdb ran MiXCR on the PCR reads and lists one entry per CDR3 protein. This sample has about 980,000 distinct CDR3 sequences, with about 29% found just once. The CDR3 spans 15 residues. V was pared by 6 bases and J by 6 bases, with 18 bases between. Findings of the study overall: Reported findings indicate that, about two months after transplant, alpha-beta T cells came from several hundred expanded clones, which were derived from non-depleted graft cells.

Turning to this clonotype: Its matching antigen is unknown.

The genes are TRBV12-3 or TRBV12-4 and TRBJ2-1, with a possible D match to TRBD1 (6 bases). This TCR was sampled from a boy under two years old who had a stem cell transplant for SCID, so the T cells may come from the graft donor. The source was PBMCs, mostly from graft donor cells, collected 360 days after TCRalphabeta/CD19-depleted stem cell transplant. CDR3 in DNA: TGTGCCAGCAGCACCATACAGGGTATGGGCAATGAGCAGTTCTTC. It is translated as CASSTIQGMGNEQFF.